This T cell receptor (beta chain) was captured by sequencing in a study of T cell repertoires in cytomegalovirus infection. Study context: Public TCR beta signatures indicated both CMV infection and matching HLA type. General study findings and limits: CMV carriers having the relevant HLA were flagged by cumulative public TCR beta family frequency. Dominant in the ex vivo response were TCR beta clonotypes restricted by HLA-C and specific for CMV.

TCRdb used MiXCR to reprocess the reads, holding one entry per CDR3 protein. The data contain roughly 990,000 distinct CDR3 sequences, 30% to 40% of them seen just once; the ten biggest clones take up about 14%. The length of the CDR3 is 12 residues. Germline loops: CDR1 SQVTM, CDR2 ANQGSEA. V lost 5 bases and J 8 bases, leaving 15 bases between the germline ends. As for this clonotype: Its antigen remains unidentified.

Here the sequenced sample was cultured CD8+ T cells from PBMCs, taken from culture after CMV antigen stimulation. The source of this sequence is a human donor in good health (CMV status not recorded). Some clones in this sample may be carry-over from other donors' samples. The chain couples TRBV29-1 to TRBJ1-2; possibly TRBD1 for D (6 bases). CDR3 nucleotide sequence: TGCAGCGTTCCCAGGGGCCGAGGGGGCTACACCTTC. This sequence encodes CSVPRGRGGYTF.